The 26 T cell receptor beta chains below all came from one sample that was sequenced in a study of T-cell memory formation after mild COVID-19. One entry per CDR3 protein results from TCRdb running MiXCR on the 5' RACE reads. Of approximately 260,000 distinct CDR3 sequences in the sample, over 15% were seen once. The specimen was PBMCs or a T cell subset sorted from them (not recorded which). The receptors stem from a man between 18 and 29 years old who had mild COVID-19 (a few samples of this study predate the infection). Cell type and time point are not known.

This sequence joins TRBV20-1 and TRBJ1-2; no reliable D call. CDR1 and CDR2 (germline): DFQATT, SNEGSKA (reference sequence). The CDR3 is 13 residues long. Trimming removed 1 base at V and 6 bases at J, with 12 bases between. This CDR3 reads CSARGGGSDGYTF. The CDR3 coding sequence is TGCAGTGCTAGAGGAGGAGGTTCCGATGGCTACACCTTC.

The rearrangement uses TRBV20-1 and TRBJ2-1, with TRBD2 identical over 11 bases. V shed 5 bases and J 5 bases; nucleotides not matched to a gene: 5. The CDR3 is 14 residues long. The germline V gene encodes CDR1 DFQATT and CDR2 SNEGSKA (reference sequence). The CDR3 reads CSASLAGGHNEQFF. CDR3 sequence (DNA): TGCAGTGCTTCCCTAGCGGGGGGACACAATGAGCAGTTCTTC.

This clonotype came up a few times. This chain connects TRBV27 to TRBJ2-2; TRBD2 might be the D (7 bases). Germline values: CDR1 MNHEY, CDR2 SMNVEV (reference sequence). V lost 6 bases and J 4 bases, leaving 18 bases between the germline ends. The CDR3 covers 16 residues. The CDR3 protein is CASRIRGGATTGELFF. The DNA of the CDR3 is TGTGCCAGCAGAATAAGGGGGGGGGCGACCACCGGGGAGCTGTTTTTT.

This clonotype was found many times. The chain uses TRBV4-2 and TRBJ2-3; D is perhaps TRBD2 (6 bases). CDR1 LGHNA and CDR2 YNFKEQ come from the germline V gene. The CDR3 runs to 17 residues. V was shortened by 0 bases and J by 5 bases, with 18 bases between the two germline ends. CDR3 protein: CASSQDLAPNLGDTQYF. CDR3 coding DNA: TGTGCCAGCAGCCAAGATCTAGCGCCAAACCTGGGAGATACGCAGTATTTT.

The chain combines TRBV21-1 with TRBJ1-1. TRBV21-1 is shown as a pseudogene. CDR3 length: 15 amino acids. The DNA of the CDR3 is TGTGCCAGCAGCAAAGATCCGACGACGGACACTGAAGCTTTCTTT. Translated: CASSKDPTTDTEAFF.

The V and J genes are TRBV6-5 and TRBJ2-3; 11 bases are a match to TRBD1. Germline-derived CDR1 and CDR2 are MNHEY and SVGAGI. The CDR3 runs to 13 residues. The ends lost 5 bases at V and 7 bases at J; junction bases unmatched: 2. This CDR3 reads CASSRDRGNTQYF. The DNA of the CDR3 is TGTGCCAGCAGTCGGGACAGGGGGAATACGCAGTATTTT.

This clonotype was seen a few times. This rearrangement joins TRBV7-7 to TRBJ2-5, with D possibly TRBD2 on 8 matching bases. The germline V gene has CDR1 SSHAT and CDR2 FNYEAQ (reference sequence). V dropped 5 bases and J dropped 3 bases, with 16 bases sitting between them. The CDR3 sequence is 15 residues long. The CDR3 coding sequence is TGTGCCAGCAGCCCAGGGGGGACTAGGGAAGAGACCCAGTACTTC. Translated: CASSPGGTREETQYF. Combining the CDR3 with reference TRBV7-7 and TRBJ2-5 gives the whole variable domain GAGVSQSPRYKVTKRGQDVTLRCDPISSHATLYWYQQALGQGPEFLTYFNYEAQPDKSGLPSDRFSAERPEGSISTLTIQRTEQRDSAMYRCASSPGGTREETQYFGPGTRLLVL.

The chain has TRBV3-1 and TRBJ1-2; D not certain. V was clipped by 0 bases and J by 3 bases, with 14 bases between them. The CDR3 runs 16 residues. Germline lookup yields CDR1 LGHDT and CDR2 YNNKEL (reference sequence). This chain's CDR3 is CASSQDRLESHYGYTF. CDR3 DNA sequence: TGTGCCAGCAGCCAAGATCGCCTGGAGAGTCACTATGGCTACACCTTC. The full variable domain, in which reference TRBV3-1 and TRBJ1-2 provide the parts outside the CDR3, is DTAVSQTPKYLVTQMGNDKSIKCEQNLGHDTMYWYKQDSKKFLKIMFSYNNKELIINETVPNRFSPKSPDKAHLNLHINSLELGDSAVYFCASSQDRLESHYGYTFGSGTRLTVV.

There are a few counts of this clonotype. The V and J genes are TRBV9 and TRBJ2-1; D uncertain. The germline gives CDR1 SGDLS, CDR2 YYNGEE. The V end was cut by 3 bases, the J end by 9 bases, with 10 bases between. The CDR3 runs 12 residues. The CDR3 spells CASSAADGEQFF. For the CDR3, the DNA is TGTGCCAGCAGCGCGGCAGACGGTGAGCAGTTCTTC.

This clonotype occurred a few times. The CDR3 loop is CASSLEQGSSYNEQFF. In DNA form, the CDR3 reads TGTGCCAGCAGCCTTGAACAGGGCAGCTCCTACAATGAGCAGTTCTTC. The J gene is TRBJ2-1, the V gene TRBV12-3 or TRBV12-4; weak D call: TRBD1 (6 bases). CDR3 size: 16 residues. Trimming removed 6 bases at V and 0 bases at J, with 15 bases between.

The rearrangement uses TRBV10-3 and TRBJ1-1; D might be TRBD1 (5 bases). The V end was cut by 6 bases, the J end by 3 bases, with 11 bases between. The CDR3 runs 13 residues. The germline gives CDR1 ENHRY, CDR2 SYGVKD. CDR3 DNA: TGTGCCATCAGCCAGGGCAGAGACACTGAAGCTTTCTTT. It specifies CAISQGRDTEAFF.

V is TRBV9 and J is TRBJ2-2; D unresolved. This CDR3 region has 14 residues. The V and J ends lost 0 bases and 1 base respectively, with 4 bases between them. Germline CDR1 and CDR2: SGDLS and YYNGEE. CDR3 loop: CASSVVGNTGELFF. The CDR3 coding sequence is TGTGCCAGCAGCGTAGTGGGGAACACCGGGGAGCTGTTTTTT. The full variable domain, with the rest looked up from reference TRBV9 and TRBJ2-2, is DSGVTQTPKHLITATGQRVTLRCSPRSGDLSVYWYQQSLDQGLQFLIQYYNGEERAKGNILERFSAQQFPDLHSELNLSSLELGDSALYFCASSVVGNTGELFFGEGSRLTVL.

This clonotype occurred a few times. The chain uses TRBV20-1 and TRBJ2-7, with TRBD1 matching 11 bases. J was trimmed by 1 base and V by 8 bases; bases with no gene match: 7. This CDR3 has 14 residues. Germline CDR1 and CDR2: DFQATT and SNEGSKA (reference sequence). The DNA of the CDR3 is TGCAGTTCTACCGGGACAGGGGGTTCCTACGAGCAGTACGTC. Translating it yields CSSTGTGGSYEQYV.

The CDR3 coding sequence is TGTGCCAGCAGCGGAGCTACGGTGGGGGAGACCCAGTACTTC. Amino acids: CASSGATVGETQYF. The chain has TRBV11-2 and TRBJ2-5, with D unclear. The V end was cut by 5 bases, the J end by 5 bases, with 15 bases between. The CDR3 is 14 amino acids. Germline CDR1 is SGHAT and CDR2 is FQNNGV.

This clonotype has at least ten counts. The chain is built from TRBV9 and TRBJ2-3; 8 bases are a match to TRBD1. The CDR3 length is 14 residues. The V and J ends lost 4 bases and 2 bases, in that order; junction bases with no gene match: 3. The germline V gene has CDR1 SGDLS and CDR2 YYNGEE. CDR3 nucleotide sequence: TGTGCCAGCAGCTCGGACAGGGTCACAGATACGCAGTATTTT. Amino acids: CASSSDRVTDTQYF.

The CDR3 here is CASSYSIETVGNTEAFF. The CDR3 DNA follows: TGTGCCAGCAGTTACTCAATTGAGACGGTAGGGAACACTGAAGCTTTCTTT. The chain is built from TRBV6-5 and TRBJ1-1; D is undetermined. The V gene lost 0 bases and the J gene lost 1 base, with 15 bases spanning the gap. Germline CDR1 is MNHEY and CDR2 is SVGAGI. The CDR3 is 17 amino acids.

This clonotype was seen many times. The V and J genes are TRBV7-8 and TRBJ2-2; 7 bases map to TRBD2. The CDR3 runs 15 residues. With V trimmed by 1 base and J by 3 bases, 2 bases remained unmatched. Germline CDR1 is SGHVS and CDR2 is FQNEAQ. This CDR3 is CASSLGGSHTGELFF. CDR3 nucleotides: TGTGCCAGCAGCTTAGGCGGGAGCCACACCGGGGAGCTGTTTTTT.

This rearrangement joins TRBV7-9 to TRBJ1-4; TRBD1 agrees at 7 bases. V trimming: 1 base; J trimming: 9 bases; junction bases outside the gene matches: 5. CDR1 is SEHNR and CDR2 is FQNEAQ in the germline V gene (reference sequence). The CDR3 totals 14 residues. As DNA, the CDR3 is TGTGCCAGCAGCTTAGGGGAGGGGGCGCAAAAACTGTTTTTT. This translates into CASSLGEGAQKLFF.

The chain carries TRBV6-5 and TRBJ2-7, with TRBD2 identical over 11 bases. Per germline, CDR1 MNHEY and CDR2 SVGAGI. After removal of 0 bases from V and 2 bases from J, the junction contained 0 bases not matched to a gene. This CDR3 spans 15 amino acids. The CDR3 region is CASSYSLAGAYEQYF. CDR3 DNA sequence: TGTGCCAGCAGTTACTCACTAGCGGGGGCCTACGAGCAGTACTTC.

This clonotype was observed a few times. The chain employs TRBV6-1 and TRBJ2-7; D remains ambiguous. Per germline, CDR1 MNHNS and CDR2 SASEGT. The CDR3 spans 14 residues. The V gene lost 7 bases and the J gene lost 0 bases, with 13 bases spanning the gap. DNA for the CDR3: TGTGCCAGCAAAGCACAAGGCGTCTCCTACGAGCAGTACGTC. This codes for CASKAQGVSYEQYV.

The table lists this clonotype with a few counts. The V and J genes are TRBV4-3 and TRBJ2-5, with D unresolved. Germline CDR1 is LGHNA and CDR2 is YSLEER. Trimming pared 0 bases from V and 4 bases from J, leaving 18 bases between. There are 17 residues in the CDR3. The CDR3 nucleotides are TGCGCCAGCAGCCAAGAGGGTCCAGGATCCTTGGGAGAGACCCAGTACTTC. This sequence encodes CASSQEGPGSLGETQYF.

J is TRBJ1-4 and V is TRBV7-9; 9 nucleotides align to TRBD1. The CDR3 consists of 17 residues. Germline loops: CDR1 SEHNR, CDR2 FQNEAQ (reference sequence). The trim removed 5 bases at V and 0 bases at J, leaving 7 bases unmatched. The chain's CDR3 is CASSRRQGDTTNEKLFF. Written as DNA, the CDR3 is TGTGCCAGCAGCAGGCGACAGGGGGATACAACTAATGAAAAACTGTTTTTT.

The rearrangement uses TRBV5-5 and TRBJ1-6, with TRBD1 matching 7 bases. The CDR3 totals 16 residues. Trimming at V came to 4 bases and at J to 3 bases, leaving 7 bases not matched to a gene. Germline CDR1 and CDR2: SGHKS and YYEKEE (reference sequence). CDR3 sequence reads: CASSVGTEIYNSPLHF. In nucleotides, the CDR3 is TGTGCCAGCAGCGTGGGGACAGAAATCTATAATTCACCCCTCCACTTT.

This clonotype was observed a handful of times. The rearrangement joins TRBV11-3 to TRBJ2-1; D not resolved. CDR3 size: 11 residues. Germline CDR1 and CDR2: SGHNT and YENEEA. V dropped 7 bases and J dropped 4 bases, with 5 bases sitting between them. The CDR3 here is CASKVYNEQFF. CDR3 DNA: TGTGCCAGCAAGGTTTACAATGAGCAGTTCTTC. The full variable domain, completed using reference TRBV11-3 and TRBJ2-1, is EAGVVQSPRYKIIEKKQPVAFWCNPISGHNTLYWYLQNLGQGPELLIRYENEEAVDDSQLPKDRFSAERLKGVDSTLKIQPAELGDSAVYLCASKVYNEQFFGPGTRLTVL.

This clonotype was observed a few times. J is TRBJ2-3 and V is TRBV7-2, with unresolved D. Germline loops: CDR1 SGHTA, CDR2 FQGNSA. Trimming removed 5 bases at V and 5 bases at J, with 11 bases between. The CDR3 extends over 13 amino acids. The CDR3: CASSRNAIDTQYF. The CDR3 DNA reads as TGTGCCAGCAGCCGTAATGCTATAGATACGCAGTATTTT.

This clonotype was picked up one time. The chain links TRBV3-1 to TRBJ2-1; possibly TRBD1 for D (6 bases). V lost 1 base and J 12 bases, leaving 7 bases between the germline ends. The germline V gene has CDR1 LGHDT and CDR2 YNNKEL (reference sequence). CDR3 length equals 11 residues. CDR3 bases: TGTGCCAGCAGCCAAGGGACAGTGCAGTTCTTC. Its translation: CASSQGTVQFF.